The clone carrying this T cell receptor (beta chain) was detected many times. The target antigen is unknown. These data come from a study of T cell repertoires in cytomegalovirus infection. At the level of the study: Public TCR beta signature analysis indicated the presence of both CMV infection and matching HLA type.

Study-wide results and limits: Frequencies of public TCR beta families were cumulated, and this identified carriers of CMV plus the relevant HLA. CMV-specific TCR beta clonotypes restricted by HLA-C were the ones dominating the ex vivo response.

In TCRdb, the reads were re-called with MiXCR into one record per CDR3 protein. In the table there are around 230,000 distinct CDR3 sequences, 5% to 8.5% of which are singletons. The CDR3 spans 16 residues. V shed 4 bases, J shed 0 bases, and the junction held 6 bases outside the gene matches. Germline V lookup: CDR1 MDHEN, CDR2 SYDVKM. The specimen was PBMCs. This TCR was recovered from a human donor in good health (CMV status not recorded). Some clones in this sample may be carry-over from other donors' samples. The chain carries TRBV28 and TRBJ1-5; 7 positions agree with TRBD1. The CDR3 region has the DNA TGTGCCAGCAGTTCCCGACAGGGAAATAGCAATCAGCCCCAGCATTTT. Amino acid sequence: CASSSRQGNSNQPQHF.